The present T cell receptor (beta chain) was sequenced within a study of CD8 T cells in ankylosing spondylitis. CDR3 length: 14 amino acids. Trimming took 0 bases from V and 9 from J; bases not matched to a gene: 2. Germline loops: CDR1 SGHKS, CDR2 YYEKEE (reference sequence). This clonotype came up many times. Antigen: not known. Findings and caveats of the study: Seemingly characteristic of ankylosing spondylitis blood was a TCR beta motif consisting of under ten highly homologous variants.

TCRdb re-called the 5' RACE reads with MiXCR, one entry per CDR3 protein. The data hold 250,000 to 350,000 distinct CDR3 sequences, with 20% observed a single time. This clonotype was sampled from a female donor with ankylosing spondylitis or in good health (not recorded which). The sequenced material came from blood, either unsorted or a sorted T cell fraction (not recorded which). This chain connects TRBV5-5 to TRBJ1-6, with 8 positions matching TRBD1. CDR3 DNA: TGTGCCAGCAGCTTGGAAGACAGGGGTTCACCCCTCCACTTT. It encodes CASSLEDRGSPLHF.